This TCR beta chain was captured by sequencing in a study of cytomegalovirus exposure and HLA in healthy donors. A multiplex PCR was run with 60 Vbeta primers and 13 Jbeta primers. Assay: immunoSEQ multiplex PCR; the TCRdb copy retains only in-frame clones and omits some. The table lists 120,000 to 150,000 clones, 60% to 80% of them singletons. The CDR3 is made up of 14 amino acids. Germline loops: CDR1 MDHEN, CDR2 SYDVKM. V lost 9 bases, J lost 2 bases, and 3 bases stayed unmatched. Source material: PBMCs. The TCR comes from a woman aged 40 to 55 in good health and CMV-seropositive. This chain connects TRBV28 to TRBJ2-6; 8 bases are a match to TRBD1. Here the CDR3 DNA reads TGTGCCAGTAAGACAGGGGCTGGGGCCAACGTCCTGACTTTC. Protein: CASKTGAGANVLTF.